This TCR beta chain is from a study of read filtering for tumor transcriptome and immune sequencing. Background on the study: Among patients, some 17 were male and about 15 female, aged roughly 45 to 80 (mean about 66).

CDR1 and CDR2 (germline): MNHNY, SVGAGI (reference sequence). The CDR3 sequence is 13 residues long. From approximately 400 ng of RNA, a library with molecular barcoded alpha/delta and beta/gamma adaptors was made. TCRdb fed the reads into MiXCR, producing one record per CDR3 protein. The data hold roughly 130,000 distinct CDR3 sequences, with over 10% observed a single time. Concerning this clonotype: It differs at one base from a far larger clone, so likely a read error.

V and J are TRBV6-6 and TRBJ2-1, with D unresolved. The sequence came from a donor aged 40 or older with multiple myeloma. The sample was a population of CD138-negative cells sorted from bone marrow. The CDR3 nucleotides read TGTGCCTGCAGTGAAGTCACCGGCCAGGCGCAGTTCTTC. It specifies CACSEVTGQAQFF.